Presented here are 31 T cell receptor beta chains from one specimen sequenced in a study of regulatory and conventional T cells in RAG deficiency. TCRdb's copy holds only in-frame clones and misses some; the assay was immunoSEQ multiplex PCR. The top ten hold roughly 30% of the sample, which has 8,500 or so clones, more than 75% seen once. The sample was also reused in another study, on regulatory T cells. That paper notes: The PCR used 52 TRBV and 13 TRBJ primers.

The sample taken for sequencing was CD8+ T cells sorted from blood. The receptors stem from a human donor in good health.

CDR3 sequence (DNA): TGTGCCAGCAGCCTCACTGGGGCCCTTCGGGAGACCCAGTACTTC. As protein: CASSLTGALRETQYF. V and J are TRBV7-8 and TRBJ2-5, with TRBD1 as a possible D gene (5 bases). The CDR3 spans 15 residues. V lost 5 bases, J lost 5 bases, and 18 bases lay in between. Germline V gene sequence: CDR1 SGHVS, CDR2 FQNEAQ.

The chain joins TRBV5-1 to TRBJ2-3; weak D call: TRBD2 (6 bases). The germline V gene encodes CDR1 SGHRS and CDR2 YFSETQ. Trimming removed 2 bases at V and 0 bases at J, with 16 bases between. The CDR3 is made up of 17 amino acids. The CDR3: CASSLVTGEPSTDTQYF. In DNA, the CDR3 is TGCGCCAGCAGCTTAGTGACGGGGGAACCTAGCACAGATACGCAGTATTTT.

The rearrangement joins TRBV7-3 to TRBJ2-5, with a possible D match to TRBD1 (6 bases). The V end lost 2 bases, the J end lost 5 bases, and 15 bases lay between the germline ends. Germline values: CDR1 SGHTA, CDR2 FQGTGA. CDR3 size: 15 residues. The CDR3 DNA reads as TGTGCCAGCAGCTTATCCGGGACATCATGGGAGACCCAGTACTTC. It codes for CASSLSGTSWETQYF.

With respect to this clone: Other DNA sequences within the sample encode an identical CDR3. This chain uses TRBV13 with TRBJ2-1, with D tentatively TRBD2 (5 bases). V lost 1 base and J lost 1, with 5 bases in between. Germline V gene lookup returns CDR1 PRHDT and CDR2 FYEKMQ (reference sequence). The CDR3 has 14 residues. The CDR3 DNA is TGTGCCAGCAGCTTAGCGGGGTCCTACAATGAGCAGTTCTTC. Translating it yields CASSLAGSYNEQFF.

The genes are TRBV5-1 and TRBJ2-7; 11 bases match TRBD1. Germline V gene lookup returns CDR1 SGHRS and CDR2 YFSETQ. J was trimmed by 3 bases and V by 0 bases; bases with no gene match: 5. The CDR3 spans 16 residues. The CDR3 loop is CASSLGDRGDYYEQYF. The CDR3 DNA follows: TGCGCCAGCAGCTTGGGGGACAGGGGGGACTACTACGAGCAGTACTTC.

Within the sample, this clone is medium-sized. The chain has TRBV6-5 and TRBJ2-7, with D tentatively TRBD1 (6 bases). The CDR3 length is 15 residues. Trimming pared 7 bases from V and 3 bases from J, leaving 19 bases between. Germline lookup yields CDR1 MNHEY and CDR2 SVGAGI. CDR3 coding DNA: TGTGCCAGCAATGAGTCCCGGGACACTATCTACGAGCAGTACTTC. It yields the protein CASNESRDTIYEQYF.

The rearrangement uses TRBV18 and TRBJ2-6; 7 bases align to TRBD2. The V gene's germline CDR1 is KGHSH and CDR2 LQKENI. The CDR3 has 20 amino acids. V lost 6 bases and J lost 2; bases outside the gene matches: 19. This CDR3 is CASSGGRDQLIITGANVLTF. The CDR3 bases are TGTGCCAGCTCCGGAGGGAGGGACCAACTAATAATAACTGGGGCCAACGTCCTGACTTTC.

This chain joins TRBV15 and TRBJ2-7; TRBD2 matches 11 bases. The junction had 8 bases not matched to a gene; V was cut back by 1 base and J by 3 bases. The CDR3 is 17 residues long. The germline CDR1 and CDR2 sequences are LNHNV and YYDKDF (reference sequence). The CDR3 loop is CATSRAYLAGGNYEQYF. CDR3 nucleotides: TGTGCCACCAGCAGAGCTTATCTAGCGGGAGGAAACTACGAGCAGTACTTC.

The chain uses TRBV11-1 and TRBJ1-1; no firm D call. The germline CDR1 and CDR2 sequences are SGHAT and FQDESV (reference sequence). V lost 0 bases and J 6 bases, leaving 8 bases between the germline ends. This CDR3 comprises 13 residues. The CDR3 DNA is TGTGCCAGCAGCTTAGCGCTTAGCTCTGAAGCTTTCTTT. Its translation is CASSLALSSEAFF.

This chain links TRBV4-1 with TRBJ2-2; 9 nucleotides align to TRBD2. With V trimmed by 6 bases and J by 1 base, 3 bases remained unmatched. The CDR3 runs 15 residues. Germline loops: CDR1 MGHRA, CDR2 YSYEKL. The CDR3 bases are TGCGCCAGCAGACTGACTAGCGGGAACACCGGGGAGCTGTTTTTT. This sequence encodes CASRLTSGNTGELFF.

The chain employs TRBV7-6 and TRBJ2-7, with no clear D. Germline loops: CDR1 SGHVS, CDR2 FNYEAQ. The CDR3 consists of 12 residues. Trimming shortened V by 4 bases and J by 5 bases, and 9 bases separated the two germline ends. Here the CDR3 reads CASSSLSDEQYF. In DNA form, the CDR3 reads TGTGCCAGCAGCTCGTTGTCGGACGAGCAGTACTTC.

The chain carries TRBV30 and TRBJ2-2; no firm D call. V lost 0 bases, J lost 5 bases, and 7 bases lay in between. The CDR3 is 13 residues long. In germline, CDR1 is GTSNPN, CDR2 SVGIG (reference sequence). The CDR3 region has the DNA TGTGCCTGGAGTGTAGCCGGGACCGGGGAGCTGTTTTTT. As protein: CAWSVAGTGELFF. Drawing the rest from reference TRBV30 and TRBJ2-2, the complete variable domain is SQTIHQWPATLVQPVGSPLSLECTVEGTSNPNLYWYRQAAGRGLQLLFYSVGIGQISSEVPQNLSASRPQDRQFILSSKKLLLSDSGFYLCAWSVAGTGELFFGEGSRLTVL.

The J gene is TRBJ2-4, the V gene TRBV6-1, with TRBD2 matching 13 bases. Trimming took 3 bases from V and 2 from J; bases not matched to a gene: 4. CDR1 and CDR2 (germline): MNHNS, SASEGT. The CDR3 loop spans 17 amino acids. The CDR3 bases are TGTGCCAGCAGTGAGTCACTAGCGGGAGGGTCCAAAAACATTCAGTACTTC. Its translation: CASSESLAGGSKNIQYF.

CDR3 nucleotides: TGTGCCAGCAGTGAGGGGATAGCACCGGACAGGGTTCACTCTGGAAACACCATATATTTT. Translation: CASSEGIAPDRVHSGNTIYF. The chain combines TRBV6-1 with TRBJ1-3, with 8 bases lining up with TRBD1. V gave up 3 bases and J gave up 0 bases; unmatched junction bases: 16. The CDR3 length is 20 residues. Germline CDR1 reads MNHNS; CDR2 reads SASEGT.

This chain joins TRBV27 and TRBJ2-7; 7 bases line up with TRBD2. CDR3 length: 13 amino acids. Germline assignment: CDR1 MNHEY and CDR2 SMNVEV (reference sequence). The junction had 1 base not matched to a gene; V was cut back by 4 bases and J by 1 base. The CDR3 protein is CASSWGLSYEQYF. DNA for the CDR3: TGTGCCAGCAGTTGGGGACTATCCTACGAGCAGTACTTC.

The chain joins TRBV28 to TRBJ1-2, with D unclear. Germline CDR1 MDHEN, CDR2 SYDVKM. The CDR3 sequence is 12 residues long. Trimming pared 5 bases from V and 4 bases from J, leaving 8 bases between. CDR3 in DNA: TGTGCCAGCAGTGGAAAAACCTATGGCTACACCTTC. Translating gives CASSGKTYGYTF.

The chain's CDR3 is CASSGAATPGGYTF. The DNA for the CDR3 is TGTGCCAGCAGCGGGGCCGCGACCCCGGGGGGCTACACCTTC. V usage is TRBV9 and J usage is TRBJ1-2, with no clear D. Trimming left V 3 bases short and J 8 bases short, with 17 bases between. The germline gives CDR1 SGDLS, CDR2 YYNGEE. This CDR3 has 14 amino acids.

The V and J genes are TRBV10-2 and TRBJ2-3; D is unclear. The germline gives CDR1 WSHSY, CDR2 SAAADI. Trimming removed 6 bases at V and 6 bases at J, with 10 bases between. The CDR3 has 12 residues. For the CDR3, the DNA is TGCGCCAGCAGAGCAGTCTCCGATACGCAGTATTTT. Its protein product is CASRAVSDTQYF.

Concerning this clone itself: A clone one base away is much larger, so this may be a read error. This sample also contains other DNA sequences that code for the same CDR3. The gene calls are TRBV6-5 and TRBJ2-5; the match to TRBD2 covers 8 bases. This CDR3 is built from 15 residues. Per germline, CDR1 MNHEY and CDR2 SVGAGI. Trimming removed 2 bases from V and 5 bases from J; junction bases left unmatched: 7. Here the CDR3 DNA reads TGTGCCAGCAGTTACCGAGCGGGGGTGCTTGAGACCCAGTACTTC. This sequence encodes CASSYRAGVLETQYF.

This clone has only a few counts. This chain links TRBV6-1 with TRBJ2-7; D possibly corresponds to TRBD2 (7 bases). Trimming removed 6 bases from V and 5 bases from J, with 17 bases in between. Germline-derived CDR1 and CDR2 are MNHNS and SASEGT. The CDR3 spans 14 residues. For the CDR3, the DNA is TGTGCCAGCAGGATCGGCGGGGGCGGGGACGAGCAGTACTTC. It yields the protein CASRIGGGGDEQYF.

The rearrangement uses TRBV28 and TRBJ2-5; 9 positions agree with TRBD1. J lost 6 bases, V lost 6 bases, and 8 bases had no gene match. The germline V gene has CDR1 MDHEN and CDR2 SYDVKM. The CDR3 is 14 residues long. CDR3 amino acids: CASSPTGGAQTQYF. CDR3 in DNA: TGTGCCAGCAGCCCAACAGGGGGCGCGCAGACCCAGTACTTC.

This clone showed up just a few times. The chain is built from TRBV11-2 and TRBJ2-1; 7 bases are shared with TRBD2. This CDR3 is 15 amino acids long. The V gene end was trimmed by 2 bases and the J gene end by 8 bases; junction bases not matched to a gene: 9. CDR1 and CDR2 from the germline V gene are SGHAT and FQNNGV. The CDR3: CASSLLSGRRDEQFF. CDR3 nucleotides: TGTGCCAGCAGCTTACTTTCCGGGAGGAGGGATGAGCAGTTCTTC.

Concerning this clone itself: Its ends do not fully match the called genes, so a read error is possible. The chain combines TRBV5-3 with TRBJ2-7, with D possibly TRBD1 on 6 matching bases. TRBV5-3 is assigned to the ORF class and has an uncertain function. The CDR3 loop spans 14 amino acids. CDR3 sequence reads: CASSFGTNAYEQYF. The CDR3, as DNA: TGTGCCAGCAGCTTCGGGACAAACGCCTACGAGCAGTACTTC.

The chain combines TRBV2 with TRBJ2-1; D unclear. Trimming removed 4 bases from V and 6 bases from J, with 4 bases in between. CDR3 length: 11 amino acids. CDR1 is SNHLY and CDR2 is FYNNEI in the germline V gene. The CDR3 spells CASSGPNEQFF. The CDR3 nucleotides read TGTGCCAGCAGTGGACCCAATGAGCAGTTCTTC.

The chain uses TRBV7-9 and TRBJ2-7, with D possibly matching TRBD1 (5 bases). V was trimmed by 5 bases and J by 3 bases, leaving 17 bases between them. The V gene's germline CDR1 is SEHNR and CDR2 FQNEAQ (reference sequence). The CDR3 totals 15 residues. CDR3 coding DNA: TGTGCCAGCAGCCCCCAACACAGGAGTCTCTACGAGCAGTACTTC. Its protein product is CASSPQHRSLYEQYF.

CDR3 bases: TGTGCCAGCAGGCAACCGGTATACAAGGTGCATAATGAAAAACTGTTTTTT. This gives the protein CASRQPVYKVHNEKLFF. This chain links TRBV21-1 with TRBJ1-4. TRBV21-1 is flagged as a pseudogene. The CDR3 consists of 17 residues.

The gene calls are TRBV4-1 and TRBJ2-3; the D gene is possibly TRBD1 (6 bases). V was cut by 4 bases and J by 1 base, with 6 bases left in between. Germline CDR1 reads MGHRA; CDR2 reads YSYEKL. This CDR3 comprises 13 residues. CDR3 nucleotide sequence: TGCGCCAGCAGCCGGACAGGCACAGATACGCAGTATTTT. It codes for CASSRTGTDTQYF.

The rearrangement joins TRBV7-9 to TRBJ2-3; TRBD1 or TRBD2 may be the D gene (5 bases each). Germline CDR1 and CDR2: SEHNR and FQNEAQ (reference sequence). The CDR3 totals 18 residues. V was cut by 5 bases and J by 0 bases, with 21 bases left in between. The CDR3 region is CASSTNPGRRISTDTQYF. The CDR3, as DNA: TGTGCCAGCAGCACAAATCCGGGACGGAGGATTAGCACAGATACGCAGTATTTT.

This chain links TRBV2 with TRBJ2-3, with a tentative D call TRBD2 (6 bases). Germline assignment: CDR1 SNHLY and CDR2 FYNNEI. The CDR3 sequence is 15 residues long. The V gene lost 4 bases and the J gene lost 5 bases, with 16 bases spanning the gap. CDR3 sequence: CASSVWQGLGDTQYF. For the CDR3, the DNA is TGTGCCAGCAGTGTGTGGCAGGGACTGGGAGATACGCAGTATTTT.

This chain uses TRBV10-3 with TRBJ1-5, with D perhaps matching TRBD1 (5 bases). The V end was cut by 5 bases, the J end by 0 bases, with 11 bases between. The CDR3 spans 15 residues. The germline CDR1 and CDR2 sequences are ENHRY and SYGVKD. CDR3 residues: CAISSTDHSNQPQHF. CDR3 DNA: TGTGCCATCAGTTCGACAGACCATAGCAATCAGCCCCAGCATTTT.

The chain employs TRBV5-6 and TRBJ2-3; 7 nucleotides match TRBD2. Germline V gene lookup returns CDR1 SGHDT and CDR2 YYEEEE. V dropped 1 base and J dropped 3; count of bases not matched to a gene: 5. There are 15 residues in the CDR3. The CDR3, as DNA: TGTGCCAGCAGCTTGTTGCGGGAGTTGACAGATACGCAGTATTTT. Translating gives CASSLLRELTDTQYF.